Following are 25 T cell receptor beta chains from one sample sequenced in a study of T cell changes during pregnancy in multiple sclerosis. The table came from immunoSEQ multiplex PCR; TCRdb's copy has only in-frame clones and leaves some out. The sample has almost 20,000 clones, roughly 85% seen once. Sequencing used CD8+ T cells from peripheral blood mononuclear cells, obtained in the third trimester of pregnancy. The receptor source for this set is a female donor in good health, enrolled as a control in a pregnancy study.

The V and J genes are TRBV6-4 and TRBJ2-2, with 11 bases lining up with TRBD2. V dropped 0 bases and J dropped 6; count of bases not matched to a gene: 3. The CDR3 runs 16 residues. Germline CDR1 reads MRHNA; CDR2 reads SNTAGT. CDR3 coding DNA: TGTGCCAGCAGTGACTCTAGCGGGGGGGCGTCCGGGGAGCTGTTTTTT. Its translation is CASSDSSGGASGELFF.

On this clone: Germline and junction disagree at one end, which may indicate a read error. This chain uses TRBV7-7 with TRBJ1-1; TRBD1 agrees at 8 bases. The CDR3 is 12 residues long. Germline assignment: CDR1 SSHAT and CDR2 FNYEAQ (reference sequence). The CDR3 DNA reads TGTGCTAGCAGCGCACAGGGGGCTGAAGCTTTCTTT. It is translated as CASSAQGAEAFF.

This clone was counted between two and nine times. J is TRBJ2-3 and V is TRBV4-2, with 10 bases aligning to TRBD2. This CDR3 spans 17 amino acids. Losses at the gene ends were 1 base for V and 2 bases for J; bases not matched to a gene: 6. Per the germline V gene, CDR1 is LGHNA and CDR2 is YNFKEQ. The CDR3: CASSQAVAGGYTDTQYF. CDR3 coding DNA: TGTGCCAGCAGCCAAGCTGTAGCGGGGGGATACACAGATACGCAGTATTTT.

The chain couples TRBV5-1 to TRBJ2-3, with a tentative D call TRBD1 (5 bases). This CDR3 has 15 amino acids. Germline V gene data show CDR1 as SGHRS and CDR2 as YFSETQ. The V gene lost 0 bases and the J gene lost 0 bases, with 8 bases spanning the gap. CDR3 region: CASSLDGASTDTQYF. CDR3 DNA sequence: TGCGCCAGCAGCTTGGATGGGGCTAGCACAGATACGCAGTATTTT. Based on the CDR3 plus reference TRBV5-1 and TRBJ2-3, the full variable domain is KAGVTQTPRYLIKTRGQQVTLSCSPISGHRSVSWYQQTPGQGLQFLFEYFSETQRNKGNFPGRFSGRQFSNSRSEMNVSTLELGDSALYLCASSLDGASTDTQYFGPGTRLTVL.

The V call is TRBV4-3, the J call TRBJ2-1; TRBD1 matches 10 bases. Germline assignment: CDR1 LGHNA and CDR2 YSLEER. V was clipped by 7 bases and J by 2 bases; unmatched bases: 5. The CDR3 totals 15 residues. CDR3 nucleotides: TGCGCCAGCACCCCCGGGACAGGGGCCTACAATGAGCAGTTCTTC. Translated: CASTPGTGAYNEQFF.

Notes on this clone: Different DNA sequences within this sample yield the same CDR3. The chain is built from TRBV4-2 and TRBJ1-5, with TRBD1 identical over 11 bases. The germline V gene encodes CDR1 LGHNA and CDR2 YNFKEQ. The CDR3 sequence is 18 residues long. Trimming took 1 base from V and 0 from J; bases not matched to a gene: 5. This chain's CDR3 is CASSQGGQGGRSNQPQHF. Written as DNA, the CDR3 is TGTGCCAGCAGCCAAGGGGGACAGGGGGGCCGTAGCAATCAGCCCCAGCATTTT.

Only one count was recorded for this clone. This chain uses TRBV5-1 with TRBJ1-1; 7 nucleotides align to TRBD1. The CDR3 consists of 14 residues. V dropped 4 bases and J dropped 7; count of bases not matched to a gene: 10. Germline CDR1 reads SGHRS; CDR2 reads YFSETQ. CDR3 region: CASSLRPRDSEAFF. The CDR3 DNA is TGCGCCAGCAGCCTACGTCCCCGGGACAGTGAAGCTTTCTTT.

The chain carries TRBV6-5 and TRBJ1-1; D gene uncertain. CDR3 length equals 15 residues. Trimming left V 0 bases short and J 1 base short, with 9 bases between. Germline CDR1 MNHEY, CDR2 SVGAGI. CDR3: CASSYSIAGNTEAFF. The CDR3 nucleotides read TGTGCCAGCAGTTACTCGATAGCGGGGAACACTGAAGCTTTCTTT.

CDR3 bases: TGTGCCAGCAGCTTAGGGCCCGGGACAGGGGCAGATACGCAGTATTTT. Its protein is CASSLGPGTGADTQYF. The chain employs TRBV7-3 and TRBJ2-3; TRBD1 matches at 10 bases. Trimming at V came to 2 bases and at J to 4 bases, leaving 6 bases not matched to a gene. This CDR3 comprises 16 residues. Germline loops: CDR1 SGHTA, CDR2 FQGTGA.

This chain connects TRBV10-2 to TRBJ1-5; D is perhaps TRBD1 (6 bases). This CDR3 is built from 16 residues. Germline V gives CDR1 WSHSY, CDR2 SAAADI. Trimming took 2 bases from V and 5 from J, leaving 16 bases between them. CDR3 amino acids: CASSEQWTETHQPQHF. CDR3 sequence (DNA): TGCGCCAGCAGTGAGCAGTGGACAGAGACGCATCAGCCCCAGCATTTT.

This chain links TRBV4-3 with TRBJ2-3, with 9 bases fitting TRBD2. This CDR3 spans 16 amino acids. The trim removed 1 base at V and 1 base at J, leaving 3 bases unmatched. The V gene's germline CDR1 is LGHNA and CDR2 YSLEER. The DNA for the CDR3 is TGCGCCAGCAGCCAAGGGGTAGCGGGGGGCACAGATACGCAGTATTTT. This sequence encodes CASSQGVAGGTDTQYF.

The chain employs TRBV4-1 and TRBJ1-1, with a possible D match to TRBD1 (6 bases). Trimming removed 4 bases from V and 5 bases from J, with 17 bases in between. This CDR3 comprises 15 residues. Germline V gene sequence: CDR1 MGHRA, CDR2 YSYEKL. This CDR3 reads CASSRGGGDKTEAFF. In DNA, the CDR3 is TGCGCCAGCAGCCGGGGGGGAGGGGACAAAACTGAAGCTTTCTTT.

The rearrangement uses TRBV5-6 and TRBJ1-1; tentatively, D is TRBD1 (6 bases). The CDR3 extends over 13 amino acids. Per germline, CDR1 SGHDT and CDR2 YYEEEE. With 4 bases removed from V and 3 bases from J, the gap between germline ends came to 10 bases. CDR3 bases: TGTGCCAGCAGCCCTCAGGGGTACACTGAAGCTTTCTTT. Translated, it gives CASSPQGYTEAFF.

The CDR3 region is CASSPRGDYGYTF. As DNA, the CDR3 is TGTGCCAGCTCACCACGAGGCGACTATGGCTACACCTTC. This chain joins TRBV18 and TRBJ1-2; unclear D gene. This CDR3 is 13 amino acids long. In germline, CDR1 is KGHSH, CDR2 LQKENI. V was clipped by 1 base and J by 3 bases, with 6 bases between them.

The chain combines TRBV4-2 with TRBJ1-1; 11 bases fit TRBD1. The CDR3 spans 16 residues. V lost 0 bases to trimming and J lost 5 bases; unmatched junction nucleotides: 5. Germline V gene data show CDR1 as LGHNA and CDR2 as YNFKEQ. Here the CDR3 DNA reads TGTGCCAGCAGCCAAGATCCCGGGACAGGGGGAACTGAAGCTTTCTTT. It codes for CASSQDPGTGGTEAFF.

This clone was recorded a few times. The chain combines TRBV4-2 with TRBJ2-1; TRBD2 might be the D (5 bases). The V gene's germline CDR1 is LGHNA and CDR2 YNFKEQ. There are 13 residues in the CDR3. Trimming shortened V by 1 base and J by 14 bases, and 15 bases separated the two germline ends. CDR3 sequence (DNA): TGTGCCAGCAGCCAAGGGGCGGGTAGCTTAGAGTTCTTC. Amino acid sequence: CASSQGAGSLEFF.

The chain recombines TRBV13 with TRBJ2-7; 7 bases agree with TRBD2. Trimming removed 7 bases from V and 5 bases from J; junction bases left unmatched: 5. The CDR3 loop spans 12 amino acids. Germline loops: CDR1 PRHDT, CDR2 FYEKMQ (reference sequence). The chain's CDR3 is CASTLGGNEQYF. CDR3 DNA: TGTGCCAGCACCCTGGGGGGGAACGAGCAGTACTTC.

The chain couples TRBV27 to TRBJ2-7; D may be TRBD2 (5 bases). Germline assignment: CDR1 MNHEY and CDR2 SMNVEV (reference sequence). The CDR3 is made up of 14 amino acids. V lost 5 bases and J lost 0, with 11 bases in between. The CDR3 region is CASSMGGSSYEQYF. CDR3 nucleotides: TGTGCCAGCAGTATGGGTGGGAGCTCCTACGAGCAGTACTTC.

The V call is TRBV4-3, the J call TRBJ2-3, with 8 nucleotides matching TRBD2. The CDR3 is 18 amino acids. Germline lookup yields CDR1 LGHNA and CDR2 YSLEER. With 0 bases clipped from V and 0 bases from J, the junction kept 8 bases outside the gene matches. The CDR3: CASSQDLAGGTSTDTQYF. CDR3 DNA sequence: TGCGCCAGCAGCCAAGACCTGGCGGGGGGTACTAGCACAGATACGCAGTATTTT.

The CDR3 DNA reads as TGTGCCAGCAGCCCAACAGGGGGTGGCTACGAGCAGTACTTC. Amino acids: CASSPTGGGYEQYF. This chain links TRBV7-8 with TRBJ2-7; 8 nucleotides align to TRBD1. The ends lost 5 bases at V and 3 bases at J; junction bases unmatched: 6. The CDR3 is 14 residues long. In germline, CDR1 is SGHVS, CDR2 FQNEAQ.

In this sample, this clone turned up a few times. In DNA, the CDR3 is TGCAGCGTTGAAGAAGGGGGCTATGAGCAGTTCTTC. It yields the protein CSVEEGGYEQFF. This sequence joins TRBV29-1 and TRBJ2-1; 7 bases map to TRBD1. The CDR3 runs 12 residues. V lost 0 bases and J lost 8; bases outside the gene matches: 1. Looked up from germline, CDR1 is SQVTM and CDR2 is ANQGSEA.

The rearrangement joins TRBV6-4 to TRBJ2-7; a possible D gene is TRBD1 (6 bases). The germline V gene has CDR1 MRHNA and CDR2 SNTAGT. This CDR3 region has 15 residues. V lost 0 bases to trimming and J lost 5 bases, with 14 bases between them. The CDR3 DNA reads as TGTGCCAGCAGTGACTCGCAGGGGCGGACCGACGAGCAGTACTTC. Its translation is CASSDSQGRTDEQYF.

The CDR3 DNA follows: TGTGCCAGCAGTGAATCCGAAGGACAGGGGGCCACAGATACGCAGTATTTT. As protein: CASSESEGQGATDTQYF. J is TRBJ2-3 and V is TRBV25-1; 11 bases line up with TRBD1. With 1 base clipped from V and 2 bases from J, the junction kept 5 bases outside the gene matches. CDR1 and CDR2 from the germline V gene are MGHDK and SYGVNS. The CDR3 has 17 residues.

The chain carries TRBV19 and TRBJ2-5, with D possibly matching TRBD2 (7 bases). Germline CDR1 LNHDA, CDR2 SQIVND (reference sequence). With 8 bases removed from V and 5 bases from J, the gap between germline ends came to 18 bases. The CDR3 consists of 14 residues. CDR3 residues: CASCSRGAGETQYF. CDR3 DNA: TGTGCCAGTTGTTCCCGGGGGGCCGGTGAGACCCAGTACTTC.

In nucleotides, the CDR3 is TGTGCCAGCAGTGCCCACTACGAGCAGTACTTC. Amino acids: CASSAHYEQYF. The chain uses TRBV6-1 and TRBJ2-7; D unclear. V was clipped by 4 bases and J by 3 bases, with 4 bases between them. The CDR3 covers 11 residues. Per the germline V gene, CDR1 is MNHNS and CDR2 is SASEGT.